This entry features one TCR beta chain sequence. What it recognizes is unknown. Germline CDR1 SEHNR, CDR2 FQNEAQ (reference sequence). Unmatched junction bases numbered 13, after V lost 5 bases and J lost 6 bases. The CDR3 contains 16 residues. The data originate from a study of T cells in Graves' hyperthyroidism and ophthalmopathy. Overall study findings and caveats: Ophthalmopathy was distinguished from stable hyperthyroidism by 13 V-J signatures. Peripheral blood also featured most of the thyroid clonotypes expanded above 0.001.

Amplified TCR beta CDR3 regions derived from RNA transcripts. An initial round of RT-PCR targeting the TCR CDR3 relied on the HTBI primer set. TCRdb reprocessed the multiplex PCR reads via MiXCR and lists one record per CDR3 protein. The sample carries hundreds of thousands of distinct CDR3 sequences, around 20% recorded once. A NOSPECS grade of at least 4, a Clinical Activity Score of at least 3 and duration under 3 months were recorded in ophthalmopathy patients. This chain links TRBV7-9 with TRBJ2-3, with TRBD2 identical over 8 bases. The sequencing sample was made of blood. The receptor's source is a man aged 25 to 40 with Graves' ophthalmopathy. The CDR3: CASSARGTRDSDTQYF. The CDR3 nucleotides read TGTGCCAGCAGCGCGAGGGGGACTAGAGATAGCGATACGCAGTATTTT.